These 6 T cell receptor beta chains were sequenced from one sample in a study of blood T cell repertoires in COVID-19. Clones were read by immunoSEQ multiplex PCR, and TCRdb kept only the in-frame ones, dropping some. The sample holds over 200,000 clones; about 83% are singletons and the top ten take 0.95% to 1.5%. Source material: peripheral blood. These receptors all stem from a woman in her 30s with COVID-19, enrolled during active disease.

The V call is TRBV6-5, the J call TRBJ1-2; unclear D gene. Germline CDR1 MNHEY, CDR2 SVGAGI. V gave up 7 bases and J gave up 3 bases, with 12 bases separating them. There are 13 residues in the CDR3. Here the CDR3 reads CASTRRDDYGYTF. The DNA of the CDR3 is TGTGCCAGCACAAGACGGGATGACTATGGCTACACCTTC.

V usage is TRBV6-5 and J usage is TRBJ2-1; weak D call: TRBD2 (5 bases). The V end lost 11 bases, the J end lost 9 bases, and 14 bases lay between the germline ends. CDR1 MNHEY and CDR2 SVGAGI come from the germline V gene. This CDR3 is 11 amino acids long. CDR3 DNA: TGTGCCGTCCAACTAGTCCTTGAGCAGTTCTTC. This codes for CAVQLVLEQFF.

The CDR3 protein is CASSLVALADTEAFF. The CDR3 bases are TGTGCCAGCAGCTTAGTGGCCCTAGCAGACACTGAAGCTTTCTTT. The rearrangement uses TRBV7-8 and TRBJ1-1; D unclear. This CDR3 is 15 amino acids long. The germline V gene encodes CDR1 SGHVS and CDR2 FQNEAQ. Trimming stripped 1 base from V and 3 bases from J, with 12 bases between.

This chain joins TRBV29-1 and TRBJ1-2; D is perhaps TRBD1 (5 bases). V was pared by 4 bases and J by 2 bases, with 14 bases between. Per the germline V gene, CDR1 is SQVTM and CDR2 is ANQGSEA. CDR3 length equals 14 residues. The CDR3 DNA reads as TGCAGCGTTGGTAACAGGAGGGAGAACTATGGCTACACCTTC. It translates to CSVGNRRENYGYTF.

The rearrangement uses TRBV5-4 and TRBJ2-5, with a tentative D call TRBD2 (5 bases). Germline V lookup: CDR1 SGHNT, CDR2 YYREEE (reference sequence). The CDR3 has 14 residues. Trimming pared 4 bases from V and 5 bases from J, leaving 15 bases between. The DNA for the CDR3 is TGTGCCAGCAGCGTTGCGGGTGTTGGGGAGACCCAGTACTTC. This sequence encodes CASSVAGVGETQYF. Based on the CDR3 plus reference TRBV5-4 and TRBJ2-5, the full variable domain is ETGVTQSPTHLIKTRGQQVTLRCSSQSGHNTVSWYQQALGQGPQFIFQYYREEENGRGNFPPRFSGLQFPNYSSELNVNALELDDSALYLCASSVAGVGETQYFGPGTRLLVL.

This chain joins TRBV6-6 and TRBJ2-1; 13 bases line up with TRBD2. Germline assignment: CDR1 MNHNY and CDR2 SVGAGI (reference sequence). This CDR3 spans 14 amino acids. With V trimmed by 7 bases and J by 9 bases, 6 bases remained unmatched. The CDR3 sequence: CASTGLAGAPEQFF. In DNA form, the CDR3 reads TGTGCCAGCACCGGACTAGCGGGAGCCCCTGAGCAGTTCTTC.